The 19 T cell receptor beta chains below were found in one sample sequenced in a study of neoadjuvant anti-PD-1 for oral cavity cancer. Measured with immunoSEQ multiplex PCR; TCRdb has only the in-frame clones, and not every one. The sample shows fewer than 20,000 clones, about three fifths of them seen only once. The source material was PBMCs, sampled before nivolumab (anti-PD-1) treatment. These receptors were obtained from a person between 40 and 80 years old with oral cavity squamous cell carcinoma.

The CDR3 DNA reads TGTGCCAGCAGCACCGGACTAGCCTCCTACGAGCAGTACTTC. Its translation is CASSTGLASYEQYF. The J gene is TRBJ2-7, the V gene TRBV5-4; 8 nucleotides line up with TRBD2. CDR3 length equals 14 residues. Germline trimming cut 4 bases from V and 0 bases from J; bases unmatched to any gene: 3. Germline CDR1 and CDR2: SGHNT and YYREEE (reference sequence).

The chain uses TRBV6-1 and TRBJ2-7, with D uncertain. Looked up from germline, CDR1 is MNHNS and CDR2 is SASEGT. The CDR3 runs 14 residues. The V end lost 0 bases, the J end lost 2 bases, and 8 bases lay between the germline ends. CDR3 in DNA: TGTGCCAGCAGTGAAGCGCTTCTGGCCTACGAGCAGTACTTC. Protein: CASSEALLAYEQYF.

This clone occurred once. This rearrangement joins TRBV15 to TRBJ2-7; perhaps TRBD2 as D (5 bases). The CDR3 extends over 11 amino acids. Trimming stripped 5 bases from V and 6 bases from J, with 8 bases between. Germline lookup yields CDR1 LNHNV and CDR2 YYDKDF (reference sequence). CDR3 coding DNA: TGTGCCACCAGCGAAGGAGGCGAGCAGTACTTC. Amino acids: CATSEGGEQYF.

This clone was found a few times. The chain links TRBV4-1 to TRBJ2-2; TRBD2 matches at 14 bases. Unmatched junction bases numbered 7, after V lost 3 bases and J lost 4 bases. Germline V gene lookup returns CDR1 MGHRA and CDR2 YSYEKL. The CDR3 loop spans 18 amino acids. CDR3 nucleotides: TGCGCCAGCAGCCAGGGGGGACTAGCGGGAGTTGGCACCGGGGAGCTGTTTTTT. Its protein is CASSQGGLAGVGTGELFF.

This clone has only one observation. This sequence joins TRBV10-3 and TRBJ1-1; 8 bases fit TRBD1. The V gene end was trimmed by 10 bases and the J gene end by 10 bases; junction bases not matched to a gene: 11. The length of the CDR3 is 12 residues. Germline values: CDR1 ENHRY, CDR2 SYGVKD. The CDR3 is CATRTGLSRAFF. The CDR3 nucleotides read TGTGCCACGCGGACAGGGTTGAGTAGAGCTTTCTTT.

This clone was counted only a few times. In DNA, the CDR3 is TGTGCCAGCAGTGAAGATTTGGGGGCCGGGGAAAAACTGTTTTTT. Translating gives CASSEDLGAGEKLFF. The chain is built from TRBV2 and TRBJ1-4, with a weak D call TRBD1 (6 bases). V lost 1 base and J lost 8, with 14 bases in between. Germline V gene data show CDR1 as SNHLY and CDR2 as FYNNEI. The CDR3 contains 15 residues.

The chain links TRBV11-3 to TRBJ2-2; the D gene is possibly TRBD2 (5 bases). This CDR3 contains 16 residues. Trimming removed 8 bases from V and 0 bases from J, with 16 bases in between. From germline, CDR1 is SGHNT and CDR2 YENEEA. DNA of the CDR3: TGTGCCAGCGGGAGCCGGGCGGGCACGAACACCGGGGAGCTGTTTTTT. Amino acids: CASGSRAGTNTGELFF.

This clone was recorded a few times. V usage is TRBV28 and J usage is TRBJ2-2, with 12 bases identical to TRBD2. In germline, CDR1 is MDHEN, CDR2 SYDVKM. V lost 6 bases and J lost 5; bases outside the gene matches: 4. CDR3 length: 15 residues. CDR3 in DNA: TGTGCCAGCAGCCGGACTAGCGGGAAAACCGGGGAGCTGTTTTTT. This gives the protein CASSRTSGKTGELFF.

The rearrangement uses TRBV4-1 and TRBJ2-2; TRBD1 matches 8 bases. The germline gives CDR1 MGHRA, CDR2 YSYEKL. The CDR3 is made up of 15 amino acids. With 2 bases clipped from V and 4 bases from J, the junction kept 3 bases outside the gene matches. Here the CDR3 DNA reads TGCGCCAGCAGCCAAATACAGGGGGGCACCGGGGAGCTGTTTTTT. As protein: CASSQIQGGTGELFF.

V is TRBV7-9 and J is TRBJ2-5, with 7 bases matching TRBD1. V was pared by 5 bases and J by 2 bases, with 5 bases of the junction left unmatched. The CDR3 length is 14 residues. Germline V lookup: CDR1 SEHNR, CDR2 FQNEAQ (reference sequence). The DNA for the CDR3 is TGTGCCAGCAGCCATGGACAGGCTCAAGAGACCCAGTACTTC. This codes for CASSHGQAQETQYF.

This chain uses TRBV6-5 with TRBJ2-7; D uncertain. Trimming left V 0 bases short and J 0 bases short, with 6 bases between. The germline V gene has CDR1 MNHEY and CDR2 SVGAGI. There are 14 residues in the CDR3. DNA for the CDR3: TGTGCCAGCAGTTACTCGCCTAGCTCCTACGAGCAGTACTTC. This codes for CASSYSPSSYEQYF.

This clone occurred a few times. V usage is TRBV28 and J usage is TRBJ1-5, with TRBD1 matching 7 bases. Germline V gives CDR1 MDHEN, CDR2 SYDVKM. This CDR3 spans 13 amino acids. Unmatched junction bases numbered 7, after V lost 7 bases and J lost 7 bases. The CDR3 nucleotides are TGTGCCAGCATAGACAGGGTAGAACAGCCCCAGCATTTT. It translates to CASIDRVEQPQHF. The whole variable domain, remainder taken from reference TRBV28 and TRBJ1-5, is DVKVTQSSRYLVKRTGEKVFLECVQDMDHENMFWYRQDPGLGLRLIYFSYDVKMKEKGDIPEGYSVSREKKERFSLILESASTNQTSMYLCASIDRVEQPQHFGDGTRLSIL.

The chain carries TRBV6-5 and TRBJ1-3; no reliable D call. V was shortened by 5 bases and J by 0 bases, with 8 bases between the two germline ends. CDR3 size: 14 residues. Per the germline V gene, CDR1 is MNHEY and CDR2 is SVGAGI. The CDR3 DNA sequence: TGTGCCAGCAGTCCAAGTTTCTCTGGAAACACCATATATTTT. As protein: CASSPSFSGNTIYF.

This chain connects TRBV9 to TRBJ1-5, with D possibly TRBD1 on 6 matching bases. Germline loops: CDR1 SGDLS, CDR2 YYNGEE. CDR3 length: 15 residues. Deletions cut 0 bases from V and 0 bases from J, with 7 bases between. CDR3 bases: TGTGCCAGCAGCGTAGGGGACAATAGCAATCAGCCCCAGCATTTT. This encodes CASSVGDNSNQPQHF.

This chain connects TRBV6-1 to TRBJ1-1; unclear D gene. The germline gives CDR1 MNHNS, CDR2 SASEGT. The length of the CDR3 is 15 residues. V lost 6 bases, J lost 4 bases, and 18 bases lay in between. CDR3 sequence: CASRPAGATITEAFF. For the CDR3, the DNA is TGTGCCAGCAGACCTGCGGGAGCTACGATCACTGAAGCTTTCTTT.

The rearrangement uses TRBV7-8 and TRBJ2-5; no clear D. Trimming took off 5 bases at V and 2 bases at J, with 15 bases between the two ends. The CDR3 totals 15 residues. Per the germline V gene, CDR1 is SGHVS and CDR2 is FQNEAQ. The chain's CDR3 is CASSLWPGVQETQYF. Here the CDR3 DNA reads TGTGCCAGCAGCCTGTGGCCAGGCGTTCAAGAGACCCAGTACTTC.

The chain uses TRBV7-9 and TRBJ1-1, with D possibly being TRBD1 (6 bases). V lost 3 bases and J 4 bases, leaving 12 bases between the germline ends. The CDR3 is 14 amino acids. The germline CDR1 and CDR2 sequences are SEHNR and FQNEAQ (reference sequence). In DNA form, the CDR3 reads TGTGCCAGCAGCTTCCTGCTAGGGGGCACTGAAGCTTTCTTT. It is translated as CASSFLLGGTEAFF.

The rearrangement uses TRBV5-6 and TRBJ2-5; 16 positions match TRBD2. V shed 3 bases and J 5 bases; nucleotides not matched to a gene: 10. Germline V gene lookup returns CDR1 SGHDT and CDR2 YYEEEE. The CDR3 covers 18 residues. CDR3 loop: CASSWAAGTSGRGETQYF. CDR3 DNA sequence: TGTGCCAGCAGCTGGGCCGCCGGGACTAGCGGGAGGGGGGAGACCCAGTACTTC.

The rearrangement joins TRBV14 to TRBJ2-1, with TRBD2 matching over 12 bases. With V trimmed by 8 bases and J by 6 bases, 5 bases remained unmatched. The CDR3 is 14 amino acids. Germline assignment: CDR1 SGHDN and CDR2 FVKESK. Written as DNA, the CDR3 is TGTGCCAGCTCGAGACTAGCGGGAGTCAATGAGCAGTTCTTC. Translating it yields CASSRLAGVNEQFF.